The 31 T cell receptor beta chains reported below all come from one sample, sequenced in a study of blood T cell repertoires in COVID-19. Profiled with immunoSEQ multiplex PCR; TCRdb holds only in-frame clones, not every one. The sample yields some 260,000 clones, 84% seen once. Sequenced sample: PBMCs or T cells enriched from blood (not recorded which). The receptor source for this set is a man aged 25 to 45 with acute COVID-19.

The chain has TRBV19 and TRBJ2-2; D may be TRBD2 (5 bases). V lost 5 bases and J 4 bases, leaving 14 bases between the germline ends. CDR1 is LNHDA and CDR2 is SQIVND in the germline V gene (reference sequence). CDR3 length equals 15 residues. CDR3 sequence: CASSPERLTTGELFF. In nucleotides, the CDR3 is TGTGCCAGTAGTCCTGAGAGACTAACCACCGGGGAGCTGTTTTTT. Based on the CDR3 plus reference TRBV19 and TRBJ2-2, the full variable domain is DGGITQSPKYLFRKEGQNVTLSCEQNLNHDAMYWYRQDPGQGLRLIYYSQIVNDFQKGDIAEGYSVSREKKESFPLTVTSAQKNPTAFYLCASSPERLTTGELFFGEGSRLTVL.

This chain links TRBV6-5 with TRBJ1-6; D is possibly TRBD1 (5 bases). The CDR3 has 13 amino acids. Germline lookup yields CDR1 MNHEY and CDR2 SVGAGI. Trimming left V 5 bases short and J 8 bases short, with 10 bases between. The CDR3 DNA is TGTGCCAGCAGTCCCAGGGTAGATTCACCCCTCCACTTT. Protein sequence: CASSPRVDSPLHF.

The CDR3 coding sequence is TGTGCCAGCAGCCCTAGGGCAGGGCGGAATTTAAATGAGCAGTTCTTC. Residues: CASSPRAGRNLNEQFF. The J gene is TRBJ2-1, the V gene TRBV9; possible D gene TRBD1, 5 bases. Germline V gives CDR1 SGDLS, CDR2 YYNGEE. Trimming took 4 bases from V and 7 from J, leaving 21 bases between them. The CDR3 has 16 amino acids.

This rearrangement joins TRBV27 to TRBJ1-2; D is possibly TRBD1 (5 bases). The germline V gene encodes CDR1 MNHEY and CDR2 SMNVEV (reference sequence). The CDR3 length is 13 residues. The ends were cut back, 6 bases at V and 6 bases at J, with 14 bases in the middle. CDR3 loop: CASSPTETHGYTF. CDR3 DNA sequence: TGTGCCAGCAGCCCGACAGAGACTCATGGCTACACCTTC.

The rearrangement uses TRBV9 and TRBJ2-3, with 11 positions matching TRBD2. This CDR3 region has 16 residues. The J segment lost 3 bases and the V segment lost 4 bases, leaving 7 bases of the junction unmatched. Germline V lookup: CDR1 SGDLS, CDR2 YYNGEE. CDR3 in amino acids: CASSFSGGAATDTQYF. In DNA, the CDR3 is TGTGCCAGCAGCTTTAGCGGGGGGGCAGCGACAGATACGCAGTATTTT.

The rearrangement uses TRBV11-3 and TRBJ2-1; 9 bases fit TRBD2. V lost 5 bases and J lost 4; bases outside the gene matches: 9. Germline CDR1 reads SGHNT; CDR2 reads YENEEA. This CDR3 has 16 amino acids. The CDR3 loop reads CASSRGELAGYNEQFF. In DNA form, the CDR3 reads TGTGCCAGCAGCCGGGGGGAGCTAGCGGGGTACAATGAGCAGTTCTTC.

This clone has just one count. The chain is built from TRBV11-3 and TRBJ1-2, with D possibly TRBD1 on 5 matching bases. CDR1 is SGHNT and CDR2 is YENEEA in the germline V gene. The V end was cut by 1 base, the J end by 3 bases, with 9 bases between. There are 14 residues in the CDR3. The CDR3 DNA reads TGTGCCAGCAGCTTAGCCTTCAGGGACTATGGCTACACCTTC. Its protein product is CASSLAFRDYGYTF.

This clone is a singleton in its sample. The chain couples TRBV6-5 to TRBJ1-5, with D unresolved. Between the trimmed V and J ends, which lost 7 bases and 4 bases, there was a span of 5 bases. Germline V gives CDR1 MNHEY, CDR2 SVGAGI. The CDR3 length is 11 residues. CDR3 sequence reads: CASTPNQPQHF. The DNA of the CDR3 is TGTGCCAGCACTCCGAATCAGCCCCAGCATTTT.

This chain connects TRBV18 to TRBJ2-5; possible D gene TRBD1, 5 bases. This CDR3 comprises 14 residues. The germline V gene encodes CDR1 KGHSH and CDR2 LQKENI. V was pared by 1 base and J by 1 base, with 7 bases between. Here the CDR3 reads CASSPRQIQETQYF. CDR3 DNA sequence: TGTGCCAGCTCACCACGACAGATCCAAGAGACCCAGTACTTC.

The chain has TRBV21-1 and TRBJ2-7; the table's D call TRBD1 went unverified against the DNA. TRBV21-1 is given as a pseudogene. The CDR3 contains 17 residues. The CDR3 DNA follows: TGTGCCAGCAGCAAAGAGAGGCTCCCGGGACAGGGTTACGAGCAGTACGTC. It translates to CASSKERLPGQGYEQYV.

This clone showed up just once. V gene TRBV7-9 combines with J gene TRBJ1-2, with D tentatively TRBD1 (6 bases). This CDR3 has 14 residues. V was shortened by 5 bases and J by 5 bases, with 15 bases between the two germline ends. The germline CDR1 and CDR2 sequences are SEHNR and FQNEAQ (reference sequence). CDR3 DNA sequence: TGTGCCAGCAGCGGACAGTACGGTCATTATGGCTACACCTTC. It encodes CASSGQYGHYGYTF.

This chain links TRBV5-6 with TRBJ1-2; the match to TRBD1 covers 7 bases. The CDR3 is 15 amino acids. CDR1 SGHDT and CDR2 YYEEEE come from the germline V gene. The trim removed 6 bases at V and 5 bases at J, leaving 13 bases unmatched. This chain's CDR3 is CASTGGILLLYGYTF. The CDR3 DNA reads TGTGCCAGCACAGGGGGGATTTTACTTTTGTATGGCTACACCTTC.

The V call is TRBV11-2, the J call TRBJ2-4; the D gene is possibly TRBD1 (5 bases). This CDR3 comprises 14 residues. Between the trimmed V and J ends, which lost 1 base and 7 bases, there was a span of 11 bases. CDR1 is SGHAT, CDR2 FQNNGV, per germline. The CDR3 sequence is CASSLGTITNIQYF. The CDR3, as DNA: TGTGCCAGCAGCTTAGGGACAATCACCAACATTCAGTACTTC.

The chain has TRBV7-6 and TRBJ2-5; 10 bases match TRBD1. The CDR3 is made up of 14 amino acids. V shed 4 bases and J 5 bases; nucleotides not matched to a gene: 4. CDR1 and CDR2 (germline): SGHVS, FNYEAQ. The CDR3 here is CASSSTGGGETQYF. CDR3 in DNA: TGTGCCAGCAGCTCGACAGGGGGCGGGGAGACCCAGTACTTC.

The gene calls are TRBV7-2 and TRBJ2-1; D gene ambiguous. The CDR3 runs 13 residues. V lost 3 bases and J 6 bases, leaving 9 bases between the germline ends. Germline loops: CDR1 SGHTA, CDR2 FQGNSA. The CDR3: CASSFTSVNEQFF. CDR3 nucleotides: TGTGCCAGCAGCTTTACCAGCGTCAATGAGCAGTTCTTC.

J is TRBJ2-2 and V is TRBV12-5; 12 nucleotides align to TRBD2. The CDR3 totals 17 residues. The germline V gene has CDR1 LGHNT and CDR2 FRNRAP. After removal of 7 bases from V and 5 bases from J, the junction contained 11 bases not matched to a gene. Written as DNA, the CDR3 is TGTGCTAGTGACCTAGCGGGAGGGCTCAACCGGACCGGGGAGCTGTTTTTT. Protein product: CASDLAGGLNRTGELFF.

This chain connects TRBV7-2 to TRBJ2-4; 13 bases agree with TRBD2. Germline CDR1 reads SGHTA; CDR2 reads FQGNSA. V lost 3 bases to trimming and J lost 3 bases; unmatched junction nucleotides: 2. This CDR3 has 16 amino acids. The CDR3 loop is CASSFRLAGGKNIQYF. The CDR3 coding sequence is TGTGCCAGCAGCTTCAGACTAGCGGGAGGCAAAAACATTCAGTACTTC.

The rearrangement uses TRBV24-1 and TRBJ2-3; D might be TRBD2 (6 bases). V was cut by 4 bases and J by 4 bases, with 17 bases left in between. Germline CDR1 reads KGHDR; CDR2 reads SFDVKD. The CDR3 runs 16 residues. The CDR3 loop reads CATSDPSSELSDTQYF. The DNA of the CDR3 is TGTGCCACCAGTGACCCATCTAGCGAACTTTCAGATACGCAGTATTTT.

This chain links TRBV10-1 with TRBJ2-1; 14 nucleotides line up with TRBD2. V trimming: 5 bases; J trimming: 4 bases; junction bases outside the gene matches: 1. Germline values: CDR1 WNHNN, CDR2 SYGVQD (reference sequence). The length of the CDR3 is 15 residues. Here the CDR3 reads CASSRLAGGYNEQFF. DNA for the CDR3: TGCGCCAGCAGTAGACTAGCGGGGGGGTACAATGAGCAGTTCTTC.

This sequence joins TRBV24-1 and TRBJ2-1; the match to TRBD2 covers 8 bases. Germline loops: CDR1 KGHDR, CDR2 SFDVKD. There are 20 residues in the CDR3. V lost 0 bases to trimming and J lost 7 bases; unmatched junction nucleotides: 19. CDR3 in DNA: TGTGCCACCAGTGATTTGTATCGCCGGGAGGGCGCAGGAGTGGAGAATGAGCAGTTCTTC. Its protein is CATSDLYRREGAGVENEQFF.

A single count supports this clone. V is TRBV7-3 and J is TRBJ2-1; 9 nucleotides agree with TRBD2. The V and J ends lost 5 bases and 0 bases, in that order; junction bases with no gene match: 2. The CDR3 has 15 amino acids. The V gene's germline CDR1 is SGHTA and CDR2 FQGTGA. The CDR3 DNA reads TGTGCCAGCAGCAGCGGGAGGAACTCCTACAATGAGCAGTTCTTC. This sequence encodes CASSSGRNSYNEQFF.

V gene TRBV28 combines with J gene TRBJ2-1; 13 nucleotides line up with TRBD2. Germline loops: CDR1 MDHEN, CDR2 SYDVKM. With 8 bases clipped from V and 7 bases from J, the junction kept 5 bases outside the gene matches. This CDR3 spans 14 amino acids. In DNA form, the CDR3 reads TGTGCCAGCGTAACTAGCGGGGGGGCGAATGAGCAGTTCTTC. It translates to CASVTSGGANEQFF.

The rearrangement links TRBV7-9 to TRBJ1-3; no clear D. The germline V and J ends were trimmed by 10 bases and 2 bases, with 15 bases remaining between them. CDR3 length: 14 amino acids. The germline gives CDR1 SEHNR, CDR2 FQNEAQ (reference sequence). CDR3 loop: CAILGEGAGNTIYF. The CDR3 coding sequence is TGTGCCATCCTCGGCGAGGGAGCTGGAAACACCATATATTTT.

As DNA, the CDR3 is TGTGCCAGTAGTAAGGGGACTAGCGGGGGGCGGAATGAGCAGTTCTTC. Protein product: CASSKGTSGGRNEQFF. The V call is TRBV19, the J call TRBJ2-1; 15 bases are shared with TRBD2. Trimming cost V 4 bases and J 7 bases; bases outside gene matches: 5. CDR1 is LNHDA, CDR2 SQIVND, per germline (reference sequence). The CDR3 is made up of 16 amino acids.

A remark on this clone: Germline and junction disagree at one end, which may indicate a read error. The V and J genes are TRBV5-1 and TRBJ2-5, with 9 bases fitting TRBD2. Germline V CDR1 and CDR2: SGHRS, YFSETQ. The CDR3 spans 16 residues. CDR3 nucleotide sequence: TGTGCCAGCAGCTTGTCTCCTAGCGGGGTTCAAGAGACCCAGTACTTC. Encoded protein: CASSLSPSGVQETQYF.

This rearrangement joins TRBV19 to TRBJ1-5; D is uncertain. This CDR3 has 12 amino acids. The germline CDR1 and CDR2 sequences are LNHDA and SQIVND (reference sequence). V was shortened by 3 bases and J by 5 bases, with 5 bases between the two germline ends. The CDR3 loop is CASSIGYQPQHF. CDR3 in DNA: TGTGCCAGTAGTATCGGGTATCAGCCCCAGCATTTT. Complete variable domain (other parts from reference TRBV19 and TRBJ1-5): DGGITQSPKYLFRKEGQNVTLSCEQNLNHDAMYWYRQDPGQGLRLIYYSQIVNDFQKGDIAEGYSVSREKKESFPLTVTSAQKNPTAFYLCASSIGYQPQHFGDGTRLSIL.

This chain joins TRBV5-4 and TRBJ1-1; no clear D. The V end lost 4 bases, the J end lost 4 bases, and 11 bases lay between the germline ends. This CDR3 comprises 13 residues. Germline V gene sequence: CDR1 SGHNT, CDR2 YYREEE (reference sequence). CDR3 in DNA: TGTGCCAGCAGCACAGACCCCATCACTGAAGCTTTCTTT. This encodes CASSTDPITEAFF.

The chain carries TRBV19 and TRBJ1-5; TRBD1 aligns across 10 bases. V lost 4 bases, J lost 6 bases, and 6 bases stayed unmatched. CDR3 length: 15 residues. Germline lookup yields CDR1 LNHDA and CDR2 SQIVND (reference sequence). The CDR3 sequence: CASSSQGQGPQPQHF. The CDR3 DNA sequence: TGTGCCAGTAGTAGCCAGGGACAGGGGCCTCAGCCCCAGCATTTT.

The V and J genes are TRBV15 and TRBJ1-3, with D unclear. The CDR3 consists of 15 residues. The germline V gene encodes CDR1 LNHNV and CDR2 YYDKDF (reference sequence). The V end was cut by 5 bases, the J end by 0 bases, with 11 bases between. The CDR3 reads CATSPWLSSGNTIYF. The CDR3 nucleotides are TGTGCCACCAGCCCCTGGTTGAGCTCTGGAAACACCATATATTTT.

The J gene is TRBJ2-1, the V gene TRBV6-5, with 8 bases aligning to TRBD2. Germline CDR1 reads MNHEY; CDR2 reads SVGAGI. The CDR3 has 15 amino acids. J lost 7 bases, V lost 11 bases, and 16 bases had no gene match. In DNA form, the CDR3 reads TGTGCCGGAAGCCGGCGCGGGGGGCTGGGGAATGAGCAGTTCTTC. Translated, it gives CAGSRRGGLGNEQFF.

The chain links TRBV7-9 to TRBJ1-3; 7 bases map to TRBD1. The CDR3 extends over 14 amino acids. J gave up 2 bases and V 5 bases, and 3 bases lay outside the gene matches. Looked up from germline, CDR1 is SEHNR and CDR2 is FQNEAQ (reference sequence). CDR3 protein: CASSHQGAGNTIYF. The CDR3 DNA reads TGTGCCAGCAGCCATCAGGGGGCTGGAAACACCATATATTTT.